This T cell receptor (beta chain) appears in the sequencing data of a study of blood T cell repertoires in COVID-19. Cohorts were based on clinical histories the participants reported. Clones were read by immunoSEQ multiplex PCR, and TCRdb kept only the in-frame ones, dropping some. Counted here are 200,000 to 300,000 clones, roughly 88% occurring once; the ten biggest clones make up approximately 1.2%. The receptor was isolated from a woman aged 40 to 49 with acute COVID-19. Sequenced input: PBMCs or T cells enriched from blood (not recorded which).

The CDR3 nucleotides read TGTGCCTGGAAATGGGTAGAGGGCACTGAAGCTTTCTTT. It yields the protein CAWKWVEGTEAFF. V usage is TRBV30 and J usage is TRBJ1-1, with unresolved D. The V and J ends lost 4 bases and 4 bases respectively, with 13 bases between them. CDR3 length: 13 amino acids. Germline CDR1 is GTSNPN and CDR2 is SVGIG (reference sequence).